Presented here are 8 T cell receptor beta chains from one specimen sequenced in a study of shared clonotypes between healthy human individuals. Using immunoSEQ multiplex PCR, the repertoire was profiled, and TCRdb retains in-frame clones only, with some absent. The data show roughly 1.5 million clones, 95% to 99% seen once. The sequenced material came from naive CD4+ T cells sorted from blood. Subset of the sample: CD45RA+ positively selected. These receptors were taken from a man aged 30 to 45 in good health.

The chain is built from TRBV6-6 and TRBJ1-2, with D unresolved. The V gene's germline CDR1 is MNHNY and CDR2 SVGAGI (reference sequence). Trimming removed 6 bases from V and 0 bases from J, with 14 bases in between. The CDR3 runs 15 residues. The CDR3 DNA reads TGTGCCAGCAGCCCCCGTCGCATATCTAACTATGGCTACACCTTC. This translates into CASSPRRISNYGYTF.

CDR3 nucleotide sequence: TGTGCCAGCTCCTCGCAGGGAAACTATGGCTACACCTTC. It specifies CASSSQGNYGYTF. The chain has TRBV18 and TRBJ1-2; tentatively, D is TRBD1 (5 bases). Germline CDR1 and CDR2: KGHSH and LQKENI. Trimming left V 6 bases short and J 2 bases short, with 10 bases between. This CDR3 contains 13 residues.

V gene TRBV5-1 combines with J gene TRBJ1-4, with TRBD1 as a possible D gene (5 bases). CDR1 and CDR2 (germline): SGHRS, YFSETQ. Trimming took off 1 base at V and 6 bases at J, with 16 bases between the two ends. The CDR3 sequence is 16 residues long. CDR3 in amino acids: CASSLMGGAFDEKLFF. Written as DNA, the CDR3 is TGCGCCAGCAGCTTGATGGGTGGGGCCTTTGATGAAAAACTGTTTTTT.

The chain employs TRBV19 and TRBJ2-7, with D unresolved. The CDR3 is 13 amino acids. The germline gives CDR1 LNHDA, CDR2 SQIVND (reference sequence). Trimming took 5 bases from V and 12 from J, leaving 20 bases between them. CDR3 in DNA: TGTGCCAGTAGTCCCCGAGGCCCGGCAATTCTGTACTTC. Translation: CASSPRGPAILYF.

V is TRBV6-1 and J is TRBJ1-4; possible D gene TRBD1, 6 bases. This CDR3 contains 13 residues. Trimming shortened V by 6 bases and J by 8 bases, and 13 bases separated the two germline ends. Germline V gives CDR1 MNHNS, CDR2 SASEGT. The DNA of the CDR3 is TGTGCCAGCAGACGACAGGCCGGGGAAAAACTGTTTTTT. It is translated as CASRRQAGEKLFF.

The chain is built from TRBV7-7 and TRBJ2-2; D is unresolved. V shed 1 base and J shed 7 bases, with 10 bases lying between them. The CDR3 covers 14 residues. The germline CDR1 and CDR2 sequences are SSHAT and FNYEAQ (reference sequence). CDR3 nucleotides: TGTGCCAGCAGCTTAGAAATAAGAGGCGGGGAGCTGTTTTTT. Translating gives CASSLEIRGGELFF.

The chain links TRBV28 to TRBJ1-5, with 10 bases fitting TRBD1. The V gene's germline CDR1 is MDHEN and CDR2 SYDVKM. The trim removed 10 bases at V and 9 bases at J, leaving 6 bases unmatched. The CDR3 has 12 amino acids. The CDR3 reads CATDRGLPPQHF. Here the CDR3 DNA reads TGTGCCACAGACAGGGGGCTCCCGCCCCAGCATTTT.

The chain joins TRBV5-1 to TRBJ2-1; TRBD2 agrees at 12 bases. This CDR3 is 17 amino acids long. Germline lookup yields CDR1 SGHRS and CDR2 YFSETQ. The ends lost 0 bases at V and 3 bases at J; junction bases unmatched: 4. DNA for the CDR3: TGCGCCAGCAGCTTGGGACTAGCGGGAGAACTCTACAATGAGCAGTTCTTC. It codes for CASSLGLAGELYNEQFF.